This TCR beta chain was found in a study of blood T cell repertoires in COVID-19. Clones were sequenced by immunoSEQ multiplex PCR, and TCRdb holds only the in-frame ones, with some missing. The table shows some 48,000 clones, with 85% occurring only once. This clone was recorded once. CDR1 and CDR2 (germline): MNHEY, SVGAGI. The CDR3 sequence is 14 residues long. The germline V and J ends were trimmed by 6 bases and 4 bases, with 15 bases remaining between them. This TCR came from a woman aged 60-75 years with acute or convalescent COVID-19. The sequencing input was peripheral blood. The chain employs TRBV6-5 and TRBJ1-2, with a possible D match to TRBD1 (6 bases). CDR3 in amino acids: CASSRDISFYGYTF. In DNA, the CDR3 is TGTGCCAGCAGCCGGGACATCTCTTTCTATGGCTACACCTTC.